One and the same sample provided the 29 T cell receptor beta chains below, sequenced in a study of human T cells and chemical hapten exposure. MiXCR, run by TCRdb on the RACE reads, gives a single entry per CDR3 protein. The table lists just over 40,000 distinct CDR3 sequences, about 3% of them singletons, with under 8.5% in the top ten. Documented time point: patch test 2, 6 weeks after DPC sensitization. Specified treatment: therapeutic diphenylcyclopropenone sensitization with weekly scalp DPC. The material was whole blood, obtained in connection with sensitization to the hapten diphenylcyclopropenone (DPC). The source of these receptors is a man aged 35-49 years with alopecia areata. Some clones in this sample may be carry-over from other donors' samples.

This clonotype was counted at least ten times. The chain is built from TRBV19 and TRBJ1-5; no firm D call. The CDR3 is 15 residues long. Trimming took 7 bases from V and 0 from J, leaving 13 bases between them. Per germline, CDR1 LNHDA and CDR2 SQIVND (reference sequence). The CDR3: CASTWTRGSNQPQHF. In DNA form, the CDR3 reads TGTGCCAGTACCTGGACCAGAGGTAGCAATCAGCCCCAGCATTTT.

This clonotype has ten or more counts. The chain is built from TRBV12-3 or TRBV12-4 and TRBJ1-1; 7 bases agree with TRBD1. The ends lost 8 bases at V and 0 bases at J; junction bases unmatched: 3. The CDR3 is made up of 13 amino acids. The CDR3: CASHRGLNTEAFF. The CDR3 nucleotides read TGTGCCAGCCACAGGGGACTGAACACTGAAGCTTTCTTT.

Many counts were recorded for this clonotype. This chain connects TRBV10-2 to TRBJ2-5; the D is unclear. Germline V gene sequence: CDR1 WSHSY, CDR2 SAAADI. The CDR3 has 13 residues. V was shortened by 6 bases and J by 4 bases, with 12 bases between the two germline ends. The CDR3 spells CASSDPFGETQYF. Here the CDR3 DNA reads TGCGCCAGCAGCGACCCTTTTGGAGAGACCCAGTACTTC.

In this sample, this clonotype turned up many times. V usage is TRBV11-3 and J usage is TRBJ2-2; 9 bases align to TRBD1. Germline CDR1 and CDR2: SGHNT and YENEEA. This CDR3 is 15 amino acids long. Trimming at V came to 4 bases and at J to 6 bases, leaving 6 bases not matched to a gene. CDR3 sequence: CASSSGTGLAGELFF. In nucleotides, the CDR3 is TGTGCCAGCAGCTCCGGGACAGGGTTAGCCGGGGAGCTGTTTTTT. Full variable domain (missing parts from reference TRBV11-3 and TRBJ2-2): EAGVVQSPRYKIIEKKQPVAFWCNPISGHNTLYWYLQNLGQGPELLIRYENEEAVDDSQLPKDRFSAERLKGVDSTLKIQPAELGDSAVYLCASSSGTGLAGELFFGEGSRLTVL.

The CDR3 region has the DNA TGTGCCAGCAGCCATAGCGGGAGTCGCTCCTACGAGCAGTACTTC. Protein: CASSHSGSRSYEQYF. The chain couples TRBV5-4 to TRBJ2-7, with 9 positions matching TRBD2. The CDR3 spans 15 residues. The germline V gene has CDR1 SGHNT and CDR2 YYREEE (reference sequence). V lost 4 bases, J lost 0 bases, and 5 bases stayed unmatched.

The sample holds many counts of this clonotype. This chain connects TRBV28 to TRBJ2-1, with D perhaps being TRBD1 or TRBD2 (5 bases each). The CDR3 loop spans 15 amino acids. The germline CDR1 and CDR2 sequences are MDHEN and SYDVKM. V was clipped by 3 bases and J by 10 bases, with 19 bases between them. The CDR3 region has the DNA TGTGCCAGCAGTTTTCGAGGGGAGTACCTAAGGGAGCAGTTCTTC. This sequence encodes CASSFRGEYLREQFF.

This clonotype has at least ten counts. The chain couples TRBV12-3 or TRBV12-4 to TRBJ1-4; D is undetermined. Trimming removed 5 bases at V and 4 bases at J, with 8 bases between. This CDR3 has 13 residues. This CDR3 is CASSPSLNEKLFF. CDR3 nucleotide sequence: TGTGCCAGCAGTCCCTCCCTTAATGAAAAACTGTTTTTT.

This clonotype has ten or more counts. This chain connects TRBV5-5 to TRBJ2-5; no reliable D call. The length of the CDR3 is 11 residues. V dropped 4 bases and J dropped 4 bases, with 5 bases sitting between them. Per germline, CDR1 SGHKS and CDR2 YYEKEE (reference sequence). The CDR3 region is CASSVLETQYF. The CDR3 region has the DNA TGTGCCAGCAGCGTATTAGAGACCCAGTACTTC. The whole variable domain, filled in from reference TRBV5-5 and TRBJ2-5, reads DAGVTQSPTHLIKTRGQQVTLRCSPISGHKSVSWYQQVLGQGPQFIFQYYEKEERGRGNFPDRFSARQFPNYSSELNVNALLLGDSALYLCASSVLETQYFGPGTRLLVL.

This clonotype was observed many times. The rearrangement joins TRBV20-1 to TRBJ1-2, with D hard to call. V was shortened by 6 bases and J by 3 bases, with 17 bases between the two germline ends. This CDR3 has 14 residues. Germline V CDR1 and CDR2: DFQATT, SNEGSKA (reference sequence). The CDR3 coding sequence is TGCAGTGCCACGTATCAGGAGCAGTACTATGGCTACACCTTC. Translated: CSATYQEQYYGYTF.

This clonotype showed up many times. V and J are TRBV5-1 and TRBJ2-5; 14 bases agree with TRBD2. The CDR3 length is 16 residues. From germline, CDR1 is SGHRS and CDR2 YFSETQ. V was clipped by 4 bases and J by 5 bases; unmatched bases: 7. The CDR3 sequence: CASSPGLAGVLETQYF. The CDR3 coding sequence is TGCGCCAGCAGCCCGGGACTAGCGGGAGTACTGGAGACCCAGTACTTC.

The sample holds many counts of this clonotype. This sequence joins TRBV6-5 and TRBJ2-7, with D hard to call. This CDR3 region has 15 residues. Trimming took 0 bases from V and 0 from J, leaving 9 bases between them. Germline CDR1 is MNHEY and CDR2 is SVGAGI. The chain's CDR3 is CASSYSQARSYEQYF. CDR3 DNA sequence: TGTGCCAGCAGTTACTCCCAGGCCCGCTCCTACGAGCAGTACTTC.

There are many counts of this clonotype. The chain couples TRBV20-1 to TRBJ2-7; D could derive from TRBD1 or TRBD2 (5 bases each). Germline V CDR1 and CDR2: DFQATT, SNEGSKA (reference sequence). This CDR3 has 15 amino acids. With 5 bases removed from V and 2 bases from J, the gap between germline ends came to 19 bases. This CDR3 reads CSAALPAGSAYEQYF. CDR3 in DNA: TGCAGTGCTGCACTCCCGGCAGGGAGCGCCTACGAGCAGTACTTC.

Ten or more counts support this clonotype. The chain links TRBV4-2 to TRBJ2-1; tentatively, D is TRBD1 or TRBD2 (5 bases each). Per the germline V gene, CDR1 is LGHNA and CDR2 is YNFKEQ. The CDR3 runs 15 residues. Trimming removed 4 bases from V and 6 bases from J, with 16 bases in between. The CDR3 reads CASSPSGTTGNEQFF. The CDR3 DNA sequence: TGTGCCAGCAGCCCTTCGGGGACGACTGGCAATGAGCAGTTCTTC.

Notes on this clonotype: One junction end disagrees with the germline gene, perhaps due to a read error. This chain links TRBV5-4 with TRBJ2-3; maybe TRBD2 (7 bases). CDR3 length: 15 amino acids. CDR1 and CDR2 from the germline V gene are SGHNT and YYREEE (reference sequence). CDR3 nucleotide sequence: TGTGCCAGCAGCCCGGGATGGGGGGGCACAGATACGCAGTGTTTT. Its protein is CASSPGWGGTDTQCF.

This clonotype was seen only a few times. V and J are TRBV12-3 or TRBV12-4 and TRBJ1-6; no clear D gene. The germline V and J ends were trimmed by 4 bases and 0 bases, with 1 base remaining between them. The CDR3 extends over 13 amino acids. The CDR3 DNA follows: TGTGCCAGCAGTTCCTCCTATAATTCACCCCTCCACTTT. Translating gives CASSSSYNSPLHF.

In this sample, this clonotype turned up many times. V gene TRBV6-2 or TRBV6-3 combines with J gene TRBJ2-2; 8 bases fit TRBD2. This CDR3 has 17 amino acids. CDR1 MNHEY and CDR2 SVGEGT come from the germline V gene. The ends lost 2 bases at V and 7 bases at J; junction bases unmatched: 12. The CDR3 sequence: CASSYPTGAGVDGELFF. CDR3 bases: TGTGCCAGCAGTTACCCCACGGGAGCGGGAGTCGACGGGGAGCTGTTTTTT.

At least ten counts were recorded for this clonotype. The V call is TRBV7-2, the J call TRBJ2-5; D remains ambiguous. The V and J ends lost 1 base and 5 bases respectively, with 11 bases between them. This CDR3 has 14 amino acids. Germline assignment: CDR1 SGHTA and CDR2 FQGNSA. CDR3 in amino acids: CASSLGLSRETQYF. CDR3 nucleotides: TGTGCCAGCAGCTTAGGTCTCTCCCGGGAGACCCAGTACTTC.

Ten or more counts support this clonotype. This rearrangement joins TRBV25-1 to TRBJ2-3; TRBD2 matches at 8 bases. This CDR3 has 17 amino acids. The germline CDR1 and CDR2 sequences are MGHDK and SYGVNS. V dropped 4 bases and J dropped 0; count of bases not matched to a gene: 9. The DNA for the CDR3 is TGTGCCAGCAGTGCTCCCTATCGCGGGGGGAGCACAGATACGCAGTATTTT. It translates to CASSAPYRGGSTDTQYF.

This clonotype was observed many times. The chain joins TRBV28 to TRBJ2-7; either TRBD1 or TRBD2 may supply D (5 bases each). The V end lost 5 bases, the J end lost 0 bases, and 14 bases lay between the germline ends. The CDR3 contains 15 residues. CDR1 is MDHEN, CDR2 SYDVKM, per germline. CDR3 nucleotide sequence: TGTGCCAGCAGTAGGGCAGGGACCACCTCCTACGAGCAGTACTTC. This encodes CASSRAGTTSYEQYF.

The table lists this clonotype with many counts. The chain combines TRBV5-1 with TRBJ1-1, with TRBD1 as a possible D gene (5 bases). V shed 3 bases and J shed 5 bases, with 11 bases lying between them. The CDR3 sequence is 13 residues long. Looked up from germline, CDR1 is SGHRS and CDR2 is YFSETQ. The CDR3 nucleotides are TGCGCCAGCAGCTCGACAGCTCTAACTGAAGCTTTCTTT. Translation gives CASSSTALTEAFF.

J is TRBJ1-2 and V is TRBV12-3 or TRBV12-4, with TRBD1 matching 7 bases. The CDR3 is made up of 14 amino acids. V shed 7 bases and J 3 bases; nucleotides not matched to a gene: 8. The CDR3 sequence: CASTYGTAHYGYTF. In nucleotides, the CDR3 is TGTGCCAGCACCTATGGGACAGCGCACTATGGCTACACCTTC.

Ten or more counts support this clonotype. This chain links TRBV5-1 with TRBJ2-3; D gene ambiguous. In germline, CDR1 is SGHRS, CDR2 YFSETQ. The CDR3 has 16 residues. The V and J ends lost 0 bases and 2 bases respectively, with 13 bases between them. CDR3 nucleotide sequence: TGCGCCAGCAGCTTGGAGTCGACGGGCCTCACAGATACGCAGTATTTT. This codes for CASSLESTGLTDTQYF.

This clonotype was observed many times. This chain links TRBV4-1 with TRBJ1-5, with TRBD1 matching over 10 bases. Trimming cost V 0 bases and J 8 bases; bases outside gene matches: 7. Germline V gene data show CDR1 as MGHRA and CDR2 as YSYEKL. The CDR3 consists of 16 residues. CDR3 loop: CASSQEVTGGRKPQHF. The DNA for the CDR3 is TGCGCCAGCAGCCAAGAAGTGACAGGGGGCCGCAAGCCCCAGCATTTT.

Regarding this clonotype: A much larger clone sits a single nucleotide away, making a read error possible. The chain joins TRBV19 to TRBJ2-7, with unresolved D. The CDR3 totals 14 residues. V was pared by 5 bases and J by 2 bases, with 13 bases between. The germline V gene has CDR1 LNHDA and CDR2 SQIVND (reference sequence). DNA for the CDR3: TGTGCCAGTAGTCGGGCCCTCTCTGCCTACGAGCAGTACTTC. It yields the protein CASSRALSAYEQYF.

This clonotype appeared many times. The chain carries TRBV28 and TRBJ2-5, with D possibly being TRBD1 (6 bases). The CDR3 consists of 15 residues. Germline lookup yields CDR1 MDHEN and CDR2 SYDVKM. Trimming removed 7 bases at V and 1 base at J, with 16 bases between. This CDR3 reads CASKGQRGSQETQYF. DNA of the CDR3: TGTGCCAGCAAAGGACAGAGGGGATCCCAAGAGACCCAGTACTTC.

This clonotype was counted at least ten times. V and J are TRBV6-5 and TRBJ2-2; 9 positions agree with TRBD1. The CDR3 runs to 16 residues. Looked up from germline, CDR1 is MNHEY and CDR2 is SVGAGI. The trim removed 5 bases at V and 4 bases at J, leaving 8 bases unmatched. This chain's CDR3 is CASSPGTGRGTGELFF. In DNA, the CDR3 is TGTGCCAGCAGTCCCGGGACAGGGAGAGGCACCGGGGAGCTGTTTTTT.

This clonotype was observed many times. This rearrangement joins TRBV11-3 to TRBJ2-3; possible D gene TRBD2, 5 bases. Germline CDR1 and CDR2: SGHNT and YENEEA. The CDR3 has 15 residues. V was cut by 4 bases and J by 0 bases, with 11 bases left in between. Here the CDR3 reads CASSSSSGSTDTQYF. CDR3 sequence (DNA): TGTGCCAGCAGCTCTTCCAGCGGAAGCACAGATACGCAGTATTTT. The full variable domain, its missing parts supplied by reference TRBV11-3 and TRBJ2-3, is EAGVVQSPRYKIIEKKQPVAFWCNPISGHNTLYWYLQNLGQGPELLIRYENEEAVDDSQLPKDRFSAERLKGVDSTLKIQPAELGDSAVYLCASSSSSGSTDTQYFGPGTRLTVL.

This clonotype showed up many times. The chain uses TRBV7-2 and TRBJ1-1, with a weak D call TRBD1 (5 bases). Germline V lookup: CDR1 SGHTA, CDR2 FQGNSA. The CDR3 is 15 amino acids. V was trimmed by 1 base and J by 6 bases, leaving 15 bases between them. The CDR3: CASSLVGGTRPEAFF. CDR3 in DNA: TGTGCCAGCAGCTTAGTGGGGGGGACGAGACCTGAAGCTTTCTTT.

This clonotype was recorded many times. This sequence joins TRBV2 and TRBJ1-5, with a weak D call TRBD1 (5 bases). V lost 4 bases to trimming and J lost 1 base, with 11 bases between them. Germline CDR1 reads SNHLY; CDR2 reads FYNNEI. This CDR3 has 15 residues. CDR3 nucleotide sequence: TGTGCCAGCAGTGTGGGGGAAATGAGCAATCAGCCCCAGCATTTT. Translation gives CASSVGEMSNQPQHF.